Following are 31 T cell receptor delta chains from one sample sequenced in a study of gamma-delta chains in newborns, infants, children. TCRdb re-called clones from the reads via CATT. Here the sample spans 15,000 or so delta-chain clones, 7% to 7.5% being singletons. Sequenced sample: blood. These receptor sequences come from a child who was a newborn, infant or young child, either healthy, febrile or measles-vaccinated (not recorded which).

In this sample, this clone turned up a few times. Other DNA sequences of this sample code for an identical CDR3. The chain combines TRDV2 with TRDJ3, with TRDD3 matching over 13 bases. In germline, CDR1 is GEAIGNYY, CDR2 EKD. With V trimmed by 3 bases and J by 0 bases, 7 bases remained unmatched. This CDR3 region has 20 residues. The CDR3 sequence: CACDSLLGDTSSWDTRQMFF. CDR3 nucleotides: TGTGCCTGTGACTCACTACTGGGGGATACGAGCTCCTGGGACACCCGACAGATGTTTTTC.

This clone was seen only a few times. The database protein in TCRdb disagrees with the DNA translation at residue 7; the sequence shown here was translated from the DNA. CDR3 residues: CACDILRVSSWDTRQMFF. CDR3 DNA sequence: TGTGCCTGTGACATACTGAGGGTAAGCTCCTGGGACACCCGACAGATGTTTTTC. J is TRDJ3 and V is TRDV2; the D is unclear. This CDR3 comprises 18 residues. Germline CDR1 reads GEAIGNYY; CDR2 reads EKD. Trimming left V 2 bases short and J 0 bases short, with 13 bases between.

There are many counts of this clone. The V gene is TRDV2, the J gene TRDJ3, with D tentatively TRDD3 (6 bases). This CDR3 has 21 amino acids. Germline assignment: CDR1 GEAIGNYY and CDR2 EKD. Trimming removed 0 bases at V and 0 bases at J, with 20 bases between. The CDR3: CACDTVGGGPEGSWDTRQMFF. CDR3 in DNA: TGTGCCTGTGACACCGTTGGTGGGGGCCCCGAGGGCTCCTGGGACACCCGACAGATGTTTTTC.

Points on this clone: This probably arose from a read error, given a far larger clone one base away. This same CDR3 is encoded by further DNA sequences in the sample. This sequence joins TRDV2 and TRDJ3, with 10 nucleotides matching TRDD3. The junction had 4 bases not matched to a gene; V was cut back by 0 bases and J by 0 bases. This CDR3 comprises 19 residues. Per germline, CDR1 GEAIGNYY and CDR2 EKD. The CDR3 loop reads CACDTVLGDRSWDTRQMFF. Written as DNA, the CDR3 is TGTGCCTGTGACACCGTACTGGGGGATCGCTCCTGGGACACCCGACAGATGTTTTTC.

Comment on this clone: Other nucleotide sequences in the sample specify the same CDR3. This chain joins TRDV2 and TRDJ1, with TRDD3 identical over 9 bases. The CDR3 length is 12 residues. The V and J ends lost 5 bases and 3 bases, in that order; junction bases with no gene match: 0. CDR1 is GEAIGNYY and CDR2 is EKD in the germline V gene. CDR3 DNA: TGTGCCTGTGGGGGATACGCCGATAAACTCATCTTT. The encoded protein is CACGGYADKLIF.

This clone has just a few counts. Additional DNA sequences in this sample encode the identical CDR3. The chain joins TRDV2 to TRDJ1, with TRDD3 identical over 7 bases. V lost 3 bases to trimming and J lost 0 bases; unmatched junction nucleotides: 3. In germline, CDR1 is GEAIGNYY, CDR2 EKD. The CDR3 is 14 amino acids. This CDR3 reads CACDRLGDTDKLIF. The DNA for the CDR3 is TGTGCCTGTGACCGGCTGGGGGACACCGATAAACTCATCTTT.

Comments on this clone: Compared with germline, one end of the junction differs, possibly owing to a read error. DNA for the CDR3: TGTGCCTGTGACACCGTACTGGGGGAGCTCAGCTCCTGGGACATCCGACAGATGTTTTTC. Its protein product is CACDTVLGELSSWDIRQMFF. The chain has TRDV2 and TRDJ3; 9 bases are a match to TRDD3. Germline CDR1 reads GEAIGNYY; CDR2 reads EKD. The CDR3 is 20 amino acids.

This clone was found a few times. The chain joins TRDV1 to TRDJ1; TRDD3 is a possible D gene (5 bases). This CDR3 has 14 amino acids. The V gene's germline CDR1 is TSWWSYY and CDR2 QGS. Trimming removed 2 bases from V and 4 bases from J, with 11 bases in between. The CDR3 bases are TGTGCTCTTGGGGAAAGGATAAATTACGATAAACTCATCTTT. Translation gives CALGERINYDKLIF.

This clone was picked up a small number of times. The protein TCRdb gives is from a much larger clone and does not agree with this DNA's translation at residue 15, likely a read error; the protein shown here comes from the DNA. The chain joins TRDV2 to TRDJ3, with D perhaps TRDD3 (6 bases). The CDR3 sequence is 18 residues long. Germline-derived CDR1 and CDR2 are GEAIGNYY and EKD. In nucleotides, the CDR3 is TGTGCCTGTGACACCGTGGGGATTTCCTCCTGGGACACCCGACGGATGTTTTTC. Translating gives CACDTVGISSWDTRRMFF.

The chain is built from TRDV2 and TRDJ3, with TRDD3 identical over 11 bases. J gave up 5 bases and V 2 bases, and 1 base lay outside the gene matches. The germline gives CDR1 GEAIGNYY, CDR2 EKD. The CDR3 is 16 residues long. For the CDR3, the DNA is TGTGCCTGTGACATACTGGGGGATAGGGACACCCGACAGATGTTTTTC. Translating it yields CACDILGDRDTRQMFF.

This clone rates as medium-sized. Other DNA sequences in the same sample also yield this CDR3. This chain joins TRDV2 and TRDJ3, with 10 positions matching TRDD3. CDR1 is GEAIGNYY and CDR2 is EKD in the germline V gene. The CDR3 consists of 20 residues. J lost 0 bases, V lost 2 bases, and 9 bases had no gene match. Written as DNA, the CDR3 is TGTGCCTGTGACAAAGTACTGGGGGATCCTTCCTCCTGGGACACCCGACAGATGTTTTTC. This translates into CACDKVLGDPSSWDTRQMFF.

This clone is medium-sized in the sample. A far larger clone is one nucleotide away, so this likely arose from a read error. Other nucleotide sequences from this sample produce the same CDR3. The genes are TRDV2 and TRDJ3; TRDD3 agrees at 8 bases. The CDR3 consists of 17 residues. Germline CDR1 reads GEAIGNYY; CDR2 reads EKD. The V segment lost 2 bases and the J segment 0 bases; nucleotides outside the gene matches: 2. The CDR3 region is CACDIWGSSWDTRQMFF. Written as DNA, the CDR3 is TGTGCCTGTGACATCTGGGGGAGCTCCTGGGACACCCGACAGATGTTTTTC.

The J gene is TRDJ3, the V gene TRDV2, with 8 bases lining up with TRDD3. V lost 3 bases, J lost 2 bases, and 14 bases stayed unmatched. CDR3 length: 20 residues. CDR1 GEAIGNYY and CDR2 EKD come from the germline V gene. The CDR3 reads CACDPLLRDTRPWDTRQMFF. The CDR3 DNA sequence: TGTGCCTGTGACCCCCTACTAAGGGATACGCGTCCCTGGGACACCCGACAGATGTTTTTC.

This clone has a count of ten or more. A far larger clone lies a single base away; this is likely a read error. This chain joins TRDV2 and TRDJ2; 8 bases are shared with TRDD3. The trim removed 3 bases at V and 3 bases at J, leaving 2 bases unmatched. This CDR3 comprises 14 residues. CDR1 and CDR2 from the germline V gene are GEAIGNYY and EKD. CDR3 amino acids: CACDPWGMTAQLFF. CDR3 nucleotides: TGTGCCTGTGACCCCTGGGGGATGACAGCACAACTCTTCTTT.

The CDR3 protein is CACDRGIPWDTRQMFF. The CDR3 coding sequence is TGTGCCTGTGACAGGGGGATACCCTGGGACACCCGACAGATGTTTTTC. V and J are TRDV2 and TRDJ3; TRDD3 matches 9 bases. The ends lost 2 bases at V and 2 bases at J; junction bases unmatched: 0. The CDR3 contains 16 residues. Per the germline V gene, CDR1 is GEAIGNYY and CDR2 is EKD.

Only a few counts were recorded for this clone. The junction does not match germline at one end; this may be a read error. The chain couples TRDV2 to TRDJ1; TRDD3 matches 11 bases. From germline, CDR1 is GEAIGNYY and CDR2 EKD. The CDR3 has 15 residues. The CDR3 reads CACDVLGDNTDKHIF. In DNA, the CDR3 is TGTGCCTGTGACGTACTGGGGGATAACACCGATAAACACATCTTT.

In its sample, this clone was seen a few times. CDR3 protein: CACDTVGDSRDTRQMFF. In DNA form, the CDR3 reads TGTGCCTGTGACACCGTGGGGGATAGCAGGGACACCCGACAGATGTTTTTC. The gene calls are TRDV2 and TRDJ3; the match to TRDD3 covers 9 bases. The length of the CDR3 is 17 residues. V gave up 0 bases and J gave up 5 bases; unmatched junction bases: 4. Looked up from germline, CDR1 is GEAIGNYY and CDR2 is EKD.

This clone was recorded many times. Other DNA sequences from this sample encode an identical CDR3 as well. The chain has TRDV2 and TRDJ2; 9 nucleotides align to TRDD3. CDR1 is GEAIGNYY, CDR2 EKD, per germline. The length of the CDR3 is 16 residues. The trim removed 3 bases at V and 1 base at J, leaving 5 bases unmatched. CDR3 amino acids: CACDLLGDNLTAQLFF. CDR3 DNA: TGTGCCTGTGACTTATTGGGGGATAATTTGACAGCACAACTCTTCTTT.

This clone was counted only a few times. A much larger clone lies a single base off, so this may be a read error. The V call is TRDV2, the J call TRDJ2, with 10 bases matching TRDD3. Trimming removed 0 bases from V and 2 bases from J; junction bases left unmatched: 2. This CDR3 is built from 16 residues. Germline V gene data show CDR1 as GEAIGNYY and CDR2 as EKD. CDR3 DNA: TGTGCCTGTGACACCTGGGGGATACTCTTGACAGCACAACTCTTCTTT. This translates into CACDTWGILLTAQLFF.

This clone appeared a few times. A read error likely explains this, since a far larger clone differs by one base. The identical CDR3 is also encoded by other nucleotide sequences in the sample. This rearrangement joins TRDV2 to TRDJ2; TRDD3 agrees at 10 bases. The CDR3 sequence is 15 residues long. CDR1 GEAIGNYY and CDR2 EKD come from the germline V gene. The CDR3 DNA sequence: TGTGCCTGTGACATACTGGGGGATTTGACAGCGCAACTCTTCTTT. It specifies CACDILGDLTAQLFF.

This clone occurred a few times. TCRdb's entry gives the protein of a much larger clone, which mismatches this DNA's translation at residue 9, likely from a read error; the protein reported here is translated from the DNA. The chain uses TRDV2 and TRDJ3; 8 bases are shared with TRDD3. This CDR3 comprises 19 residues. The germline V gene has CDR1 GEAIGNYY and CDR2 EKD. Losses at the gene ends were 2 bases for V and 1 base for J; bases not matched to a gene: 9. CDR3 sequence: CACDNVLGGTSWDTRQMFF. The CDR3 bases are TGTGCCTGTGACAACGTACTGGGGGGTACATCCTGGGACACCCGACAGATGTTTTTC.

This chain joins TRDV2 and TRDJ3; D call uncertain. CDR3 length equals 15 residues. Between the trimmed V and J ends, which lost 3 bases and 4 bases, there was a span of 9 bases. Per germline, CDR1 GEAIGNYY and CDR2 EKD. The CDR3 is CACDELGWDTRQMFF. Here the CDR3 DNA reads TGTGCCTGTGACGAATTAGGGTGGGACACCCGACAGATGTTTTTC.

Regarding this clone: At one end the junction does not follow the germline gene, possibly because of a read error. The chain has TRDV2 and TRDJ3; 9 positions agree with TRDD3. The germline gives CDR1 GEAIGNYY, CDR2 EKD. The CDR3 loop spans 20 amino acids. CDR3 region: CARDTVLGEPRSWDTRQMFF. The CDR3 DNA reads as TGTGCCCGTGACACCGTACTGGGGGAGCCCCGCTCCTGGGACACCCGACAGATGTTTTTC.

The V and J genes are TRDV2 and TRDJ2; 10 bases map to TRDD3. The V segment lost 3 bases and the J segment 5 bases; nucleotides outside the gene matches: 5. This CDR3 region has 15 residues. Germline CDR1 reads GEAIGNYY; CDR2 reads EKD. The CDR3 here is CACDSLLGDTAQLFF. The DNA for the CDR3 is TGTGCCTGTGACTCTCTACTGGGGGATACAGCACAACTCTTCTTT.

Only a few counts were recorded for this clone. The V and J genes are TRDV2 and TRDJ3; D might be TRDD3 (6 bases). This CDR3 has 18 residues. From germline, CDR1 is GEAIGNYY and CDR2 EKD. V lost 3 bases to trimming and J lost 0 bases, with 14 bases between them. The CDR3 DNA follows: TGTGCCTGTGACGCCCTCACTGGGAGCTCCTGGGACACCCGACAGATGTTTTTC. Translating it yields CACDALTGSSWDTRQMFF.

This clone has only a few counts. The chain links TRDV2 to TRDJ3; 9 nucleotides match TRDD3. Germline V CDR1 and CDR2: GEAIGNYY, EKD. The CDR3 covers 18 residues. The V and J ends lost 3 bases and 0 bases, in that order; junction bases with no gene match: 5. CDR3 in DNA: TGTGCCTGTGACCCATTCTGGGGGATCTCCTGGGACACCCGACAGATGTTTTTC. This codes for CACDPFWGISWDTRQMFF.

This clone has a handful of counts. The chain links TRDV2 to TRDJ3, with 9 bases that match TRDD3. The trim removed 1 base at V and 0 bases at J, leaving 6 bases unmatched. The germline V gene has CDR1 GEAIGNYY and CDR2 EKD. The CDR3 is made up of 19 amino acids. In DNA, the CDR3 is TGTGCCTGTGACACGTACTGGGGGACTGTCTCCTGGGACACCCGACAGATGTTTTTC. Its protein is CACDTYWGTVSWDTRQMFF.

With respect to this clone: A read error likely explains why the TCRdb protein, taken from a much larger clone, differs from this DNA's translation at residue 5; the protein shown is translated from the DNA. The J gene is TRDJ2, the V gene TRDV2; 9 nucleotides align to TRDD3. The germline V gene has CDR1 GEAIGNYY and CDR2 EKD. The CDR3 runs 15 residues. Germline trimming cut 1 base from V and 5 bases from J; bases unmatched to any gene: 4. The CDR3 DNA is TGTGCCTGTGACACACTGGGGGAGAGAACAGCACAACTCTTCTTT. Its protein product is CACDTLGERTAQLFF.

The CDR3 bases are TGTGCCTGTGACTTCCTACTGGGGGATACAGCACAACTCTTCTTT. It is translated as CACDFLLGDTAQLFF. The gene calls are TRDV2 and TRDJ2, with 10 bases that match TRDD3. Trimming at V came to 3 bases and at J to 5 bases, leaving 5 bases not matched to a gene. The length of the CDR3 is 15 residues. Per the germline V gene, CDR1 is GEAIGNYY and CDR2 is EKD.

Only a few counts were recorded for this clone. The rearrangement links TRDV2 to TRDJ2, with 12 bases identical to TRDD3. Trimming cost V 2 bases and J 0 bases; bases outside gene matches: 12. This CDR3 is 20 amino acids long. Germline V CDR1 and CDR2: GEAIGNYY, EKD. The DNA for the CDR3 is TGTGCCTGTGACATCCTTCTACTGGGGGATACCCTTACTTTGACAGCACAACTCTTCTTT. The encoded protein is CACDILLLGDTLTLTAQLFF.

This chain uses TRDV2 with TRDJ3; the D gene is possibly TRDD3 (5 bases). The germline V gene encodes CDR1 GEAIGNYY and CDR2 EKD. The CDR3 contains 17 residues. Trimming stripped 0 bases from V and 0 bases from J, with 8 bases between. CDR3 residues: CACDTAGCSWDTRQMFF. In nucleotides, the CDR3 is TGTGCCTGTGACACCGCGGGATGCTCCTGGGACACCCGACAGATGTTTTTC.